This T cell receptor (beta chain) was obtained from a study of blood T cells in healthy people across ages. Study-level points and caveats: Unknown donor CMV status possibly confounded expanded clonotype changes. It was the long-lived donors that had more naive CD4+ cells and higher diversity than aged donors.

This clonotype was detected many times. Its antigen remains unknown. Since a much larger clone is just one base distant, this may be a read error. The second PCR ran roughly 7 to 11 cycles with a sample-barcoded 5' primer and J-beta primers. Template switching added a 12-random-nucleotide identifier to every cDNA molecule. Sequencing recovered at least 2.5 million CDR3-containing paired-end reads from each sample. TCRdb re-derived calls from the 5' RACE reads in MiXCR, one entry per CDR3 protein. The data hold 750,000 to 1,000,000 distinct CDR3 sequences, with 25% to 30% observed a single time. This CDR3 is 12 amino acids long. Deletions cut 5 bases from V and 3 bases from J, with 9 bases between. The same data also went into a second study, on T cells of mothers and their children.

Sequenced material: blood. This TCR was sampled from a middle-aged woman in good health. The rearrangement joins TRBV5-7 to TRBJ2-7; TRBD2 might be the D (5 bases). TRBV5-7 has ORF status, its function being uncertain. CDR3 sequence reads: CASRTRGYEQYF. As DNA, the CDR3 is TGTGCCAGCAGGACACGGGGCTACGAGCAGTACTTC.